A single sample gave rise to the 20 T cell receptor beta chains below, sequenced in a study of blood T cell repertoires in COVID-19. Clones were read by immunoSEQ multiplex PCR, and TCRdb kept only the in-frame ones, dropping some. The sample lists 100,000 to 120,000 clones, 76% seen once, with roughly 3.8% in the top ten. Sequencing input: peripheral blood. Source of these receptors: a woman older than 75 with acute or convalescent COVID-19.

Comment on this clone: The limits of the CDR3 on the DNA are not certain, so only TCRdb's listed CDR3 is given. V gene TRBV7-8 combines with J gene TRBJ2-2; the DNA was not compared with TRBD2, the D call given in the table. Germline V gene lookup returns CDR1 SGHVS and CDR2 FQNEAQ. The CDR3 has 14 amino acids, counting both end residues. This CDR3 reads CASSLDWASGSMVF.

The chain couples TRBV18 to TRBJ2-5, with no clear D. Germline CDR1 and CDR2: KGHSH and LQKENI. The V and J ends lost 1 base and 6 bases respectively, with 12 bases between them. The length of the CDR3 is 14 residues. The CDR3 region is CASSPRDSSQTQYF. The CDR3 DNA is TGTGCCAGCTCACCACGCGATTCGAGCCAGACCCAGTACTTC.

This chain connects TRBV3-1 (or the pseudogene TRBV3-2) to TRBJ2-7; D is uncertain. Looked up from germline, CDR1 is LGHDT and CDR2 is YNNKEL (reference sequence). Trimming took off 3 bases at V and 2 bases at J, with 11 bases between the two ends. The CDR3 runs to 14 residues. The CDR3: CASSHQTATYEQYF. The CDR3 coding sequence is TGTGCCAGCAGCCACCAGACTGCAACCTACGAGCAGTACTTC.

The chain couples TRBV7-2 to TRBJ2-5; 10 nucleotides match TRBD2. The CDR3 is 15 residues long. Trimming removed 6 bases from V and 7 bases from J; junction bases left unmatched: 11. CDR1 is SGHTA, CDR2 FQGNSA, per germline. CDR3 amino acids: CASRPAGGPLGTQYF. The CDR3 DNA follows: TGTGCCAGCAGACCAGCGGGAGGGCCGCTTGGGACCCAGTACTTC.

The V gene is TRBV6-5, the J gene TRBJ2-2; TRBD2 matches 10 bases. The ends lost 6 bases at V and 7 bases at J; junction bases unmatched: 5. Per germline, CDR1 MNHEY and CDR2 SVGAGI. CDR3 length: 14 residues. The CDR3 protein is CASRLAGRIGELFF. CDR3 sequence (DNA): TGTGCCAGCAGACTAGCGGGAAGGATCGGGGAGCTGTTTTTT.

This clone is medium-sized (0.01 to 0.1%) in the sample. The V call is TRBV12-3 or TRBV12-4, the J call TRBJ2-7; D is uncertain. Trimming took off 4 bases at V and 3 bases at J, with 4 bases between the two ends. The CDR3 is made up of 11 amino acids. This CDR3 is CASSSRYEQYF. Written as DNA, the CDR3 is TGTGCCAGCAGTTCCCGCTACGAGCAGTACTTC.

The chain recombines TRBV6-6 with TRBJ2-2, with TRBD2 matching over 14 bases. There are 17 residues in the CDR3. The J segment lost 0 bases and the V segment lost 5 bases, leaving 2 bases of the junction unmatched. The germline gives CDR1 MNHNY, CDR2 SVGAGI (reference sequence). The CDR3 region has the DNA TGTGCCAGCAGTCGGACTAGCGGGAGGACGAACACCGGGGAGCTGTTTTTT. Translation: CASSRTSGRTNTGELFF.

The chain is built from TRBV30 and TRBJ1-6, with a weak D call TRBD1 (6 bases). Trimming shortened V by 3 bases and J by 7 bases, and 10 bases separated the two germline ends. The CDR3 has 13 residues. CDR1 is GTSNPN and CDR2 is SVGIG in the germline V gene (reference sequence). This CDR3 is CAWRATGNSPLHF. DNA of the CDR3: TGTGCCTGGAGGGCCACAGGGAATTCACCCCTCCACTTT.

The chain employs TRBV6-1 and TRBJ1-6; D gene ambiguous. CDR3 length equals 14 residues. CDR1 and CDR2 (germline): MNHNS, SASEGT. Deletions cut 1 base from V and 3 bases from J, with 4 bases between. CDR3 bases: TGTGCCAGCAGTGAAGTTCGCTATAATTCACCCCTCCACTTT. Translating it yields CASSEVRYNSPLHF.

The J gene is TRBJ2-5, the V gene TRBV5-6; possible D gene TRBD2, 5 bases. The V gene lost 2 bases and the J gene lost 3 bases, with 8 bases spanning the gap. Looked up from germline, CDR1 is SGHDT and CDR2 is YYEEEE. The CDR3 runs to 13 residues. Here the CDR3 reads CASSFGLEETQYF. The CDR3 DNA is TGTGCCAGCAGCTTCGGACTGGAAGAGACCCAGTACTTC.

The chain uses TRBV19 and TRBJ1-1; D may be TRBD1 (5 bases). Germline CDR1 LNHDA, CDR2 SQIVND (reference sequence). The CDR3 spans 13 residues. The V end was cut by 5 bases, the J end by 2 bases, with 9 bases between. This CDR3 reads CASSGRVNTEAFF. The CDR3 DNA reads TGTGCCAGTAGTGGCAGGGTTAACACTGAAGCTTTCTTT.

This chain links TRBV5-1 with TRBJ2-3; TRBD2 is a possible D gene (6 bases). Per germline, CDR1 SGHRS and CDR2 YFSETQ. V lost 0 bases to trimming and J lost 3 bases, with 17 bases between them. This CDR3 has 17 amino acids. The CDR3 bases are TGCGCCAGCAGCTTGGCGCTCTGGGGGGAGAGAACAGATACGCAGTATTTT. Its translation: CASSLALWGERTDTQYF.

The chain has TRBV6-4 and TRBJ2-1; 11 bases match TRBD2. V shed 3 bases and J 1 base; nucleotides not matched to a gene: 8. The CDR3 extends over 18 amino acids. Germline CDR1 is MRHNA and CDR2 is SNTAGT. CDR3 protein: CASSEEYSGGVSYNEQFF. The CDR3 nucleotides are TGTGCCAGCAGTGAAGAATATAGCGGGGGGGTATCCTACAATGAGCAGTTCTTC.

This chain uses TRBV7-8 with TRBJ2-5; 8 bases fit TRBD2. The length of the CDR3 is 17 residues. The V gene's germline CDR1 is SGHVS and CDR2 FQNEAQ. J was trimmed by 2 bases and V by 1 base; bases with no gene match: 9. In nucleotides, the CDR3 is TGTGCCAGCAGCTTAGGGGTGTCGTCGGGGGGGCAAGAGACCCAGTACTTC. Translating it yields CASSLGVSSGGQETQYF.

This chain uses TRBV11-2 with TRBJ2-5, with 9 positions matching TRBD1. The CDR3 runs 15 residues. Germline lookup yields CDR1 SGHAT and CDR2 FQNNGV. Unmatched junction bases numbered 9, after V lost 5 bases and J lost 5 bases. CDR3 bases: TGTGCCAGCAGCCCGGGACAGGGAATCGGTGAGACCCAGTACTTC. Translating gives CASSPGQGIGETQYF.

This clone came up a few times. The chain has TRBV7-2 and TRBJ1-5; no reliable D call. The CDR3 covers 16 residues. Germline assignment: CDR1 SGHTA and CDR2 FQGNSA. V was trimmed by 5 bases and J by 0 bases, leaving 14 bases between them. CDR3 bases: TGTGCCAGCAGCCCCTCTCCCCTAAATAGCAATCAGCCCCAGCATTTT. The encoded protein is CASSPSPLNSNQPQHF.

In its sample, this clone was seen a few times. Other nucleotide sequences in the sample specify the same CDR3. The gene calls are TRBV29-1 and TRBJ1-1; TRBD1 agrees at 9 bases. The CDR3 runs 13 residues. Per germline, CDR1 SQVTM and CDR2 ANQGSEA. The trim removed 6 bases at V and 5 bases at J, leaving 7 bases unmatched. The DNA for the CDR3 is TGCAGCGTGAACAGGGGGCAGGGAACTGAAGCTTTCTTT. The encoded protein is CSVNRGQGTEAFF.

This clone appeared once. V gene TRBV10-2 combines with J gene TRBJ2-1; TRBD1 matches 9 bases. V gave up 6 bases and J gave up 7 bases; unmatched junction bases: 13. Germline V gene sequence: CDR1 WSHSY, CDR2 SAAADI. CDR3 length: 16 residues. The CDR3 protein is CASRALGTGSMNEQFF. The DNA for the CDR3 is TGCGCCAGCAGAGCCCTAGGGACAGGGAGTATGAATGAGCAGTTCTTC.

The V gene is TRBV27, the J gene TRBJ1-2, with 12 bases lining up with TRBD1. Germline CDR1 and CDR2: MNHEY and SMNVEV (reference sequence). There are 16 residues in the CDR3. The trim removed 6 bases at V and 4 bases at J, leaving 9 bases unmatched. The CDR3 DNA is TGTGCCAGCAGCCGTACCGGGACAGGGGGCATCTATGGCTACACCTTC. This codes for CASSRTGTGGIYGYTF.

This chain connects TRBV6-5 to TRBJ2-1, with a weak D call TRBD2 (5 bases). The CDR3 has 13 amino acids. Trimming left V 5 bases short and J 3 bases short, with 8 bases between. Germline lookup yields CDR1 MNHEY and CDR2 SVGAGI. The CDR3 reads CASSLGIYNEQFF. As DNA, the CDR3 is TGTGCCAGCAGTCTCGGGATCTACAATGAGCAGTTCTTC.